This record concerns one T cell receptor (beta chain) sequence. Its specificity is unknown. The data belong to a study of T-cell memory formation after mild COVID-19. Overall study results and limits: Shrinking CD4+ clones were chiefly CM and EM; CD8+ ones were chiefly EMRA.

Libraries for TCRalpha and TCRbeta carried sample barcodes and unique molecular identifiers via 5'RACE. TCRdb called the 5' RACE reads again in MiXCR, with one record for every CDR3 protein. The data hold about 400,000 distinct CDR3 sequences, with about a sixth observed a single time. The CDR3 covers 12 residues. Germline loops: CDR1 LGHNA, CDR2 YSLEER. The ends were cut back, 1 base at V and 6 bases at J, with 6 bases in the middle. The clonotype originates from a man between 18 and 35 years old who had mild COVID-19 (a few samples of this study predate the infection). Cell type and time point are not known. Sequencing input: PBMCs or a T cell subset sorted from them (not recorded which). This chain links TRBV4-3 with TRBJ1-2; D ambiguous. This CDR3 is CASSQVGHGYTF. The CDR3 DNA is TGCGCCAGCAGCCAAGTAGGGCATGGCTACACCTTC.